This T cell receptor (beta chain) stems from a study of tumor and adjacent non-tumor tissue in lung cancer (dated by TCRdb to the late 2010s). Study-wide context: Patients with adenocarcinoma (12), squamous cell carcinoma (2) and small cell lung cancer (1) were included in the cohort. The 15 enrolled patients, of whom around 10 were men and 5 were women, were aged about 31 to 80 years and were diagnosed with TNM stage I to III disease. In total, sequencing yielded 100 million to 150 million productive TCRbeta reads, which works out to an average of around 3.9 million reads per sample. Using bulk TCRbeta repertoires from roughly 14 lung cancer patients, the study set lung tumor tissue side by side with matched distant non-tumor lung tissue. TCRbeta CDR3 sequencing was performed on 25 to 30 paired specimens, with one tumor sample and one normal lung sample collected per patient. General findings and caveats noted by the study authors: In normal lung, the top 100 clones accounted for a significantly larger cumulative share of the repertoire than in tumor tissue. TCR diversity (inverse Simpson) was significantly higher in tumor than in normal lung tissue (roughly 430 vs 170, P = 0.0075, Mann-Whitney U test). The methods do not name the sequencing platform or mention unique molecular identifiers. Only approximately 14 patients were included in the cohort, and the need for larger samples and more detailed clinical data was noted by the authors. TCR diversity was significantly higher in younger patients, and greater tumor TCR diversity was associated with shorter overall survival and shorter disease-free survival. Because peripheral blood was not sequenced, the blood TCRbeta repertoires of the lung cancer patients in the study went unexamined.

RNA was isolated from bulk unsorted tissue, and RNA quality was assessed with a NanoDrop ND-1000 and an Agilent 2100. Normal lung samples were distant non-tumor tissue taken more than 3 cm from the tumor edge. Newly diagnosed lung cancer patients without prior chemotherapy who had been admitted for thoracic surgery in China between August and November 2014 were enrolled as donors. Patients with previous radiotherapy or chemotherapy, or with another concurrent cancer, were excluded from the study. Surgical tissue pieces of about 1-2.3 cm3 were preserved in RNAlater solution and were kept at -80 degrees C until use. Libraries came from multiplex PCR. The instrument was an Illumina HiSeq 2500. TCRbeta libraries were constructed through three rounds of nested PCR with primers (Table S4) according to protocols adapted from ARM-PCR. Before sequencing, PCR products of 200-500 bp were cut from the gel and purified using the QIAquick gel extraction kit. As for the original processing: Trimmomatic was used to clean the reads, FLASH merged the cleaned reads into complete CDR3 sequences, and MiTCR assigned the sequences to V(D)J germline segments. Clonal diversity was computed as the inverse Simpson's index with VDJtools. Productive reads were defined as in-frame sequences without a premature stop codon. TCRdb handled the public reads itself, with Q25 trimming in fastp and clone calling in MiXCR, and kept productive beta chains. CDR3 protein duplicates are merged, each entry listing the most common genes and DNA. None of the V and J calls come from the authors' own analysis; TCRdb made them. Across this sample there are about 75,000 distinct CDR3 sequences, with around two thirds seen only once. Jointly, the top ten make up around a quarter of the sample.

As for this clonotype: The specificity of this receptor is unknown. One end of the junction does not line up with germline, which may come from a read error.

The source of this sequence is a woman in her forties or fifties with non-small cell lung cancer. Sequencing input: distant non-tumor lung tissue.

The encoded CDR3 is CASSQDSACGGSYEQFF. Read as DNA, the sequence is TGTGCCAGCAGCCAAGATTCGGCTTGCGGGGGTTCGTATGAGCAGTTCTTC. Rearrangement joined TRBV4-1 to TRBJ2-1; TRBD2 matches 7 bases in the middle. Its CDR3 holds 17 amino acids, cysteine through phenylalanine. CDR3 DNA only is kept here, 51 bases in frame from base 1. Sequences MGHRA (CDR1) and YSYEKL (CDR2) are obtained from the germline V gene.